This T cell receptor (beta chain) was captured in a study of blood T cells in healthy people across ages. A sample-barcoded 5' primer and a J-beta primer mix were used in a second PCR of about 6 to 12 cycles. Samples each returned at least 3 million CDR3-containing paired-end reads. Each CDR3 protein gets one entry after TCRdb re-called the 5' RACE reads with MiXCR. The sample holds some 1.5 million distinct CDR3 sequences, approximately 30% seen once. J gave up 4 bases and V 8 bases, and 5 bases lay outside the gene matches. This CDR3 region has 14 residues. Germline CDR1 and CDR2: SGHDN and FVKESK. Every donor provided around 10 milliliters of peripheral blood. Findings and limits, study-wide: Observed TCR beta diversity per million T cells went down as age went up. This fall followed a roughly linear course with age.

On this clonotype itself: The target antigen is unknown.

This receptor was taken from a woman aged 25 to 39 in good health. This chain uses TRBV14 with TRBJ2-1; 10 positions agree with TRBD1. The sequencing sample was made of blood. The CDR3 sequence is CASGRTGGYNEQFF. The CDR3 DNA reads as TGTGCCAGCGGAAGGACAGGGGGATACAATGAGCAGTTCTTC.